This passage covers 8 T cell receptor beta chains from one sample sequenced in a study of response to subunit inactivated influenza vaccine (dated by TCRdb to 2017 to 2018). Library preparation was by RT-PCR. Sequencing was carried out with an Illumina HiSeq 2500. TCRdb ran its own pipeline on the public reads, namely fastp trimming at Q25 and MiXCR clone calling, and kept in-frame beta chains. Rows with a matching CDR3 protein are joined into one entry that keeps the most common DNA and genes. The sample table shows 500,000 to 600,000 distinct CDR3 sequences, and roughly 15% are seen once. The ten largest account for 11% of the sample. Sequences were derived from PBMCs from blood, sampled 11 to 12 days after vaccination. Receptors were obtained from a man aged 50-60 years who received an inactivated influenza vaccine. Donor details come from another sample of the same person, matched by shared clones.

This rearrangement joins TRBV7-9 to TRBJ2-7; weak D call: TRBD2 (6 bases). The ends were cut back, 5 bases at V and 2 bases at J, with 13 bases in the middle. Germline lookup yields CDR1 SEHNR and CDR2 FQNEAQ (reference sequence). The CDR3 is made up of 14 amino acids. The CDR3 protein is CASSPRDWTYEQYF. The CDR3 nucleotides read TGTGCCAGCAGCCCCCGGGACTGGACCTACGAGCAGTACTTC.

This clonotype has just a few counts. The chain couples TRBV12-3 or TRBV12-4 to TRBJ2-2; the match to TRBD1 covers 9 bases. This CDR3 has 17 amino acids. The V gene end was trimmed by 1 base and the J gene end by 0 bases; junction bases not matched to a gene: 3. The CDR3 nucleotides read TGTGCCAGCAGTTTAGGCACAGGGGGCCCGAACACCGGGGAGCTGTTTTTT. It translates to CASSLGTGGPNTGELFF.

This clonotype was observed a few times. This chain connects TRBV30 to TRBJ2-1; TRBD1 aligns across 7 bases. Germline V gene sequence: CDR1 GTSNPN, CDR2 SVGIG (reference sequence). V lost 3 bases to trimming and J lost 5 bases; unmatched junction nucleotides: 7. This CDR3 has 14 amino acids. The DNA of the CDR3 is TGTGCCTGGAGACGACGGGACAGAGACAATGAGCAGTTCTTC. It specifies CAWRRRDRDNEQFF. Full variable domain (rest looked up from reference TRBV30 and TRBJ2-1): SQTIHQWPATLVQPVGSPLSLECTVEGTSNPNLYWYRQAAGRGLQLLFYSVGIGQISSEVPQNLSASRPQDRQFILSSKKLLLSDSGFYLCAWRRRDRDNEQFFGPGTRLTVL.

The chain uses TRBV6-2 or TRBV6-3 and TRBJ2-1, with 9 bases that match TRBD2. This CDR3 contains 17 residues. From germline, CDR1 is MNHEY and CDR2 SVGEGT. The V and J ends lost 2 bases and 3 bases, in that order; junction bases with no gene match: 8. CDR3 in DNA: TGTGCCAGCAGTTACGGGAGGCTAGCGGGATACTACAATGAGCAGTTCTTC. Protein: CASSYGRLAGYYNEQFF.

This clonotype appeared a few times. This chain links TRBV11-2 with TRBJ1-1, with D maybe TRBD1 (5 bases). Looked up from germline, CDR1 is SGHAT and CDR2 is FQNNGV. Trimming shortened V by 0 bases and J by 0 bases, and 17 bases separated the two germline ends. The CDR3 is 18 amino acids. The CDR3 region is CASSLEPRGEGVNTEAFF. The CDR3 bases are TGTGCCAGCAGCTTAGAGCCCCGGGGGGAAGGGGTGAACACTGAAGCTTTCTTT.

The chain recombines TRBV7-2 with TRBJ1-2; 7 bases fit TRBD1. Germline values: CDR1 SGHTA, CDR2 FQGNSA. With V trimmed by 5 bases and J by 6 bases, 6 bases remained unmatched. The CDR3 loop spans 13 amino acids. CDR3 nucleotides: TGTGCCAGCAGCACCAGGGACAGAGATGGCTACACCTTC. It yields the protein CASSTRDRDGYTF.

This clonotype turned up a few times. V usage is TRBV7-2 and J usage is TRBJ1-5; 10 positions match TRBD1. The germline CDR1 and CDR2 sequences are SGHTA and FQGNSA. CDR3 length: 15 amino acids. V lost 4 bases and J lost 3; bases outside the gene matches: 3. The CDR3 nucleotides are TGTGCCAGCAGCTCAGGGACAGGGGACAATCAGCCCCAGCATTTT. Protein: CASSSGTGDNQPQHF.

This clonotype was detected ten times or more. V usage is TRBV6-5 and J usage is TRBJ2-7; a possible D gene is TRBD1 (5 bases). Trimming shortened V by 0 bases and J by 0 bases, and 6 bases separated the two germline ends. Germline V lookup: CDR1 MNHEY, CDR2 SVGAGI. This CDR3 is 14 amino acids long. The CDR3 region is CASSYSDSSYEQYF. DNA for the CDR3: TGTGCCAGCAGTTACTCCGACAGCTCCTACGAGCAGTACTTC.